This TCR beta chain stems from a study of vaccination effects on CD4 cells after COVID-19. Using viral peptide pools, the ViraFEST assay grew out antigen-specific CD4+ T cells prior to sequencing. Around day 10 of culture, CD4+ T cells were separated out. People in the vaccine group had not been infected with SARS-CoV-2 before, and their nucleocapsid antibodies were negative. Comments on this clone: Its antigen is unidentified.

Clones were sequenced by immunoSEQ multiplex PCR, and TCRdb holds only the in-frame ones, with some missing. The sample lists tens of thousands of clones, under 85% occurring once. Whole-study findings and limits: The study got few convalescent patients and did not collect any early post-infection timepoints. Of the vaccine-induced clones from healthy vaccinees, merely 1 of 255 recognized common cold coronaviruses as well.

Trimming cost V 0 bases and J 5 bases, with 10 bases left between them. The germline gives CDR1 SQVTM, CDR2 ANQGSEA. The CDR3 covers 13 residues. The V call is TRBV29-1, the J call TRBJ2-5; no firm D call. This receptor was identified in a human donor who received a COVID-19 vaccine. Source: CD4+ T cells from PBMCs cultured with HCoV-NL63 spike peptides, taken before COVID-19 vaccination. The CDR3 reads CSVEDGVRETQYF. The CDR3 DNA is TGCAGCGTTGAAGATGGAGTGAGGGAGACCCAGTACTTC.